A selection of T cell receptor beta chains follows, all from one sample in a study of blood T cell repertoires in COVID-19. Using immunoSEQ multiplex PCR, the repertoire was profiled, and TCRdb retains in-frame clones only, with some absent. This sample yields around 91,000 clones, of which 79% are seen a single time; about a sixth belongs to the top ten. The sample comprised peripheral blood. These receptors all stem from a woman of 80 years or more with active or convalescent COVID-19. Both conserved end residues are part of each CDR3. Fields, in order: V gene, J gene, D gene, clone size, CDR3 length, CDR3 protein, CDR3 DNA. The D gene is left open where the match is weak. The size entry is marked missing in some rows and otherwise reads once, few, many or a size class.

TRBV5-6	TRBJ2-3	TRBD2	-	18	CASSLGRLAGEGTDTQYF	TGTGCCAGCAGCTTGGGACGCCTAGCGGGAGAGGGTACAGATACGCAGTATTTT
TRBV7-9	TRBJ1-1	-	-	12	CASSLLLAEAFF	TGTGCCAGCAGCCTTCTTCTCGCTGAAGCTTTCTTT
TRBV15	TRBJ2-1	TRBD2	-	18	CATSSPGTSGRRGQEQFF	TGTGCCACCAGCAGTCCCGGGACTAGCGGGAGGAGGGGGCAAGAGCAGTTCTTC
TRBV15	TRBJ2-3	TRBD1	-	16	CATSRDRWQGVNTQYF	TGTGCCACCAGCAGAGATAGATGGCAGGGGGTAAATACGCAGTATTTT
TRBV2	TRBJ2-2	TRBD1	many	16	CASSDDRAINTGELFF	TGTGCCAGCAGTGACGACAGGGCCATAAACACCGGGGAGCTGTTTTTT
TRBV5-1	TRBJ2-3	TRBD2	-	17	CASSERRLAGFTDTQYF	TGTGCCAGCAGCGAAAGAAGACTAGCGGGGTTCACAGATACGCAGTATTTT
TRBV30	TRBJ2-3	TRBD2	-	16	CAWSVRLAGSVDTQYF	TGTGCCTGGAGTGTACGCCTAGCGGGAAGTGTGGATACGCAGTATTTT
TRBV11-3	TRBJ2-1	-	-	13	CASSLEGGRESFF	TGTGCCAGCAGCTTAGAGGGGGGACGAGAGTCGTTCTTC
TRBV10-3	TRBJ1-2	TRBD1	-	15	CAISPTTGAINGYTF	TGTGCCATCAGCCCCACTACAGGGGCGATTAATGGCTACACCTTC
TRBV28	TRBJ2-1	TRBD2	few	17	CASSPGTSGSGYNEQFF	TGTGCCAGCAGCCCGGGGACTAGCGGGAGTGGCTACAATGAGCAGTTCTTC
TRBV10-2	TRBJ2-2	-	-	15	CASSVGGRGTGELFF	TGCGCCAGCAGTGTAGGGGGTAGAGGCACCGGGGAGCTGTTTTTT